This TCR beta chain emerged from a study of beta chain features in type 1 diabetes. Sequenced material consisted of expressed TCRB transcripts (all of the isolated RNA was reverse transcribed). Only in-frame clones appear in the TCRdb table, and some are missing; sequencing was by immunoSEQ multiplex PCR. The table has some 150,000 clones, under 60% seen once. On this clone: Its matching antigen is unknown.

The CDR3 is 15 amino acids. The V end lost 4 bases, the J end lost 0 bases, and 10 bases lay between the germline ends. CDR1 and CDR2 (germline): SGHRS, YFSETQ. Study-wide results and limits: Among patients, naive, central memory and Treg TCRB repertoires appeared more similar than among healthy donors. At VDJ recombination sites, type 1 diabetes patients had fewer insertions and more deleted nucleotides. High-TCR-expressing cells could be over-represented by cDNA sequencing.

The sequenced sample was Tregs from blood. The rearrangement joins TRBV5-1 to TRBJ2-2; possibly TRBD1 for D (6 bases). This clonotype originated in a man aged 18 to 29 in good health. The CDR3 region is CASSGGLANTGELFF. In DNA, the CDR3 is TGCGCCAGCAGCGGGGGCCTAGCGAACACCGGGGAGCTGTTTTTT.